The clone carrying this T cell receptor beta chain was recorded once. The record originates from a study of blood T cell repertoires in COVID-19. Turning to the study itself: The cDNA or gDNA used as material had been derived from T cells, B-cell-depleted T cells, or PBMCs.

This table comes from immunoSEQ multiplex PCR, and its TCRdb copy is limited to in-frame clones, with some not included. The sample contains 270,000 or so clones, 80% to 90% of which appear only once. V shed 6 bases and J shed 1 base, with 19 bases lying between them. This CDR3 spans 16 amino acids. Per the germline V gene, CDR1 is SEHNR and CDR2 is FQNEAQ (reference sequence). The source of this sequence is a woman aged 25 to 39 with active or convalescent COVID-19. V usage is TRBV7-9 and J usage is TRBJ2-7; no firm D call. Sequenced material: peripheral blood. CDR3 amino acids: CASSSPQRTVSYEQYF. For the CDR3, the DNA is TGTGCCAGCAGTTCACCCCAGCGTACGGTATCCTACGAGCAGTACTTC.